This T cell receptor (beta chain) was sequenced during a study of early T cells in non-severe SARS-CoV-2 infection. Study details: Sequencing used unsorted whole-blood bulk RNA, so chains lack pairing.

This CDR3 is built from 16 residues. The ends were cut back, 6 bases at V and 0 bases at J, with 15 bases in the middle. CDR1 SEHNR and CDR2 FQNEAQ come from the germline V gene (reference sequence). Unique molecular identifiers were attached to individual cDNA molecules. MiXCR was run by TCRdb on the 5' RACE reads, yielding one entry per CDR3 protein. The data show fewer than 120,000 distinct CDR3 sequences, around 12% seen once. This clonotype has at least ten counts. Antigen specificity is unknown. Study-wide findings and caveats: Private and CD4 specificities were missed by VDJdb matching, which favored anti-spike CD8 responses.

The source is an adult who was a healthcare worker with PCR-confirmed SARS-CoV-2 infection or an uninfected control (not recorded which). Here the sequenced sample was whole blood, taken at baseline. The chain uses TRBV7-9 and TRBJ2-1, with D tentatively TRBD1 (5 bases). CDR3 DNA: TGTGCCAGCAGAGTCCCGACAGTGAGCTCCTACAATGAGCAGTTCTTC. Translating gives CASRVPTVSSYNEQFF.